This TCR beta chain was retrieved from a study of CD8+CD57+ T cells in acquired aplastic anemia. Looking at the study overall: Around 3.5 ug was the average amount of DNA from sorted CD4+ and CD8+ cells. Study outcomes and limitations: Controls did not differ significantly from patients in CD8+ Simpson's diversity. Over 25 shared CD8+ CDR3s appeared highly expressed within patients' immunodominant clones.

This CDR3 is 15 amino acids long. Germline CDR1 and CDR2: SEHNR and FQNEAQ (reference sequence). V lost 5 bases and J lost 4; bases outside the gene matches: 8. The authors sequenced patients whose flow cytometry had shown CD8+CD57+ cell expansion. No therapy had been given to the patients at the time of blood sampling. The study profiled TCR beta VDJ and CDR3 using genomic DNA as template. MiXCR, applied by TCRdb to the reads, yields one record per CDR3 protein. Here the sample spans a few hundred thousand distinct CDR3 sequences, around a third being singletons. This clonotype appeared many times. The antigen remains undetermined.

The V and J genes are TRBV7-9 and TRBJ1-2; 9 bases map to TRBD1. Sequencing was performed on sorted CD4+, CD8+, or CD8+CD57+ T cells (not recorded which) from PBMCs. The receptor was isolated from a human donor with aplastic anemia. CDR3 DNA sequence: TGTGCCAGCAGCCCTCCGGGACAGGGTACCTATGGCTACACCTTC. Translation: CASSPPGQGTYGYTF. The complete variable domain, with remaining parts taken from reference TRBV7-9 and TRBJ1-2, reads DTGVSQNPRHKITKRGQNVTFRCDPISEHNRLYWYRQTLGQGPEFLTYFQNEAQLEKSRLLSDRFSAERPKGSFSTLEIQRTEQGDSAMYLCASSPPGQGTYGYTFGSGTRLTVV.